This T cell receptor beta chain originates from a study of T-cell reconstitution after alpha-beta-depleted transplantation in children. This clonotype was seen repeatedly, ten times or more. Germline values: CDR1 ENHRY, CDR2 SYGVKD. This CDR3 comprises 13 residues. V lost 2 bases and J lost 4; bases outside the gene matches: 0. This sample's TCRbeta library carried unique molecular identifier barcodes. TCRdb ran MiXCR on the PCR reads and lists one entry per CDR3 protein. In the table there are about 540,000 distinct CDR3 sequences, 18% of which are singletons. The clonotype comes from a human donor who donated a stem cell graft to a child with acute lymphoblastic leukemia. The chain links TRBV10-3 to TRBJ2-3, with TRBD1 matching over 7 bases. The sequenced sample was PBMCs from the stem cell graft donor, obtained from the stem cell graft. CDR3 sequence: CAISETGADTQYF. The CDR3 DNA reads TGTGCCATCAGTGAGACAGGGGCAGATACGCAGTATTTT.